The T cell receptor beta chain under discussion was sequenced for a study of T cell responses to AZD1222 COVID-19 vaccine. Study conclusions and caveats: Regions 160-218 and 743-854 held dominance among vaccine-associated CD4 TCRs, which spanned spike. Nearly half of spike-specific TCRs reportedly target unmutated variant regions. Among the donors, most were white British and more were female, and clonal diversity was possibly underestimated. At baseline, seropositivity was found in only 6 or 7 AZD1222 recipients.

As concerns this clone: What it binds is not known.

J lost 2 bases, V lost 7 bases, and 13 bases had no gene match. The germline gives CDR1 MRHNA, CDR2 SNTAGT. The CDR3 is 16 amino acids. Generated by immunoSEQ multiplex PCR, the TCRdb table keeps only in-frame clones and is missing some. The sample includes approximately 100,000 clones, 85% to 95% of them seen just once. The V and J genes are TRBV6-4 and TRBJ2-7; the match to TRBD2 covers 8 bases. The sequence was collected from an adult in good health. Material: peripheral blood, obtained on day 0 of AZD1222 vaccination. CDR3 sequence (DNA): TGTGCCAGCACCGAATACGCTAGCGGGCCAACCTACGAGCAGTACTTC. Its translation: CASTEYASGPTYEQYF.